Following are 21 T cell receptor beta chains from one sample sequenced in a study of prognosis after radiotherapy for stage I lung cancer. Researchers used two-round multiplex PCR to amplify TCR beta CDR3 starting from genomic DNA. The first PCR round targeted every TRBV and TRBJ gene with specific primers. TCRdb redid the calling of the multiplex PCR reads with MiXCR, one entry per CDR3 protein. The repertoire includes around 30,000 distinct CDR3 sequences, around 35% of them detected once, and around a sixth sits in the top ten. The input for sequencing was PBMCs, taken before or after stereotactic body radiation therapy (not recorded which). The receptors stem from a donor at least 50 years old with non-small cell lung cancer.

This clonotype was recorded many times. This rearrangement joins TRBV12-5 to TRBJ2-3; 10 nucleotides align to TRBD2. CDR3 length: 14 residues. CDR1 is LGHNT and CDR2 is FRNRAP in the germline V gene. Trimming removed 9 bases from V and 3 bases from J; junction bases left unmatched: 6. The CDR3 is CASRLAGGTDTQYF. The DNA for the CDR3 is TGTGCTAGCCGCTTAGCGGGAGGAACAGATACGCAGTATTTT. Drawing the rest from reference TRBV12-5 and TRBJ2-3, the complete variable domain is DARVTQTPRHKVTEMGQEVTMRCQPILGHNTVFWYRQTMMQGLELLAYFRNRAPLDDSGMPKDRFSAEMPDATLATLKIQPSEPRDSAVYFCASRLAGGTDTQYFGPGTRLTVL.

In this sample, this clonotype turned up many times. V is TRBV7-8 and J is TRBJ2-7; the D is unclear. The V end lost 1 base, the J end lost 2 bases, and 9 bases lay between the germline ends. The CDR3 sequence is 14 residues long. Germline CDR1 and CDR2: SGHVS and FQNEAQ. DNA for the CDR3: TGTGCCAGCAGCTTAGAACGGCGAACCTACGAGCAGTACTTC. Its translation is CASSLERRTYEQYF. The whole variable domain, filled in from reference TRBV7-8 and TRBJ2-7, reads GAGVSQSPRYKVAKRGQDVALRCDPISGHVSLFWYQQALGQGPEFLTYFQNEAQLDKSGLPSDRFFAERPEGSVSTLKIQRTQQEDSAVYLCASSLERRTYEQYFGPGTRLTVT.

V gene TRBV24-1 combines with J gene TRBJ2-2; possible D gene TRBD2, 6 bases. V lost 0 bases, J lost 4 bases, and 14 bases lay in between. The CDR3 extends over 17 amino acids. Germline V CDR1 and CDR2: KGHDR, SFDVKD. CDR3 in DNA: TGTGCCACCAGTGATTTGGGTGTCGGGGGTTTCACCGGGGAGCTGTTTTTT. Translation gives CATSDLGVGGFTGELFF.

This clonotype was seen ten or more times. The J gene is TRBJ1-2, the V gene TRBV9, with D possibly matching TRBD1 (5 bases). Germline V gene data show CDR1 as SGDLS and CDR2 as YYNGEE. V shed 4 bases and J shed 4 bases, with 14 bases lying between them. CDR3 length: 14 amino acids. CDR3 amino acids: CASSPVSGPYGYTF. Written as DNA, the CDR3 is TGTGCCAGCAGCCCCGTGTCGGGGCCCTATGGCTACACCTTC.

This rearrangement joins TRBV6-1 to TRBJ1-6; D is uncertain. The V gene lost 3 bases and the J gene lost 3 bases, with 9 bases spanning the gap. Germline V gene sequence: CDR1 MNHNS, CDR2 SASEGT. The CDR3 length is 15 residues. This CDR3 is CASSDREYYNSPLHF. As DNA, the CDR3 is TGTGCCAGCAGTGATAGGGAGTACTATAATTCACCCCTCCACTTT.

The sample holds many counts of this clonotype. The chain combines TRBV20-1 with TRBJ1-1, with D perhaps TRBD1 (5 bases). The CDR3 sequence is 11 residues long. The germline CDR1 and CDR2 sequences are DFQATT and SNEGSKA (reference sequence). Trimming pared 3 bases from V and 7 bases from J, leaving 9 bases between. The CDR3: CSASPGREAFF. CDR3 DNA: TGCAGTGCTAGTCCAGGGCGTGAAGCTTTCTTT.

The rearrangement links TRBV19 to TRBJ2-7; TRBD1 matches at 9 bases. This CDR3 spans 14 amino acids. Germline CDR1 LNHDA, CDR2 SQIVND (reference sequence). With V trimmed by 4 bases and J by 6 bases, 7 bases remained unmatched. CDR3 loop: CASSRDRVKREQYF. The CDR3 nucleotides are TGTGCCAGTAGTAGGGACAGGGTGAAACGCGAGCAGTACTTC.

The sample holds many counts of this clonotype. V usage is TRBV27 and J usage is TRBJ2-1; a weak D match, TRBD1 (6 bases). The CDR3 runs to 16 residues. Germline CDR1 and CDR2: MNHEY and SMNVEV (reference sequence). V dropped 5 bases and J dropped 8 bases, with 22 bases sitting between them. CDR3 sequence: CASSRFGTTFGDEQFF. The CDR3 DNA reads as TGTGCCAGCAGTCGCTTCGGGACAACCTTTGGCGATGAGCAGTTCTTC.

This chain uses TRBV5-5 with TRBJ2-4; D possibly corresponds to TRBD2 (5 bases). In germline, CDR1 is SGHKS, CDR2 YYEKEE (reference sequence). Trimming left V 0 bases short and J 8 bases short, with 9 bases between. The CDR3 loop spans 13 amino acids. This CDR3 reads CASSLGYGDIQYF. CDR3 in DNA: TGTGCCAGCAGCTTGGGATACGGGGACATTCAGTACTTC.

This clonotype occurred many times. The V call is TRBV10-2, the J call TRBJ1-5, with 11 bases fitting TRBD1. The CDR3 has 15 residues. The germline CDR1 and CDR2 sequences are WSHSY and SAAADI. V trimming: 6 bases; J trimming: 0 bases; junction bases outside the gene matches: 1. DNA for the CDR3: TGCGCCAGCAGCGGGACAGGGGGTAGCAATCAGCCCCAGCATTTT. It encodes CASSGTGGSNQPQHF.

On this clonotype: One base separates it from a far larger clone, so it is likely a read error. The chain combines TRBV28 with TRBJ2-5; 12 bases agree with TRBD1. The J call may be wrong; the DNA end is better matched by TRBJ2-1. CDR3 size: 14 residues. Germline CDR1 is MDHEN and CDR2 is SYDVKM. The CDR3 spells CASRDRGRTSEQFF. The CDR3 DNA follows: TGTGCCAGTAGGGACAGGGGGCGTACAAGCGAGCAGTTCTTC.

Ten or more counts support this clonotype. The rearrangement joins TRBV28 to TRBJ2-5; 7 bases are a match to TRBD2. The V gene's germline CDR1 is MDHEN and CDR2 SYDVKM. This CDR3 has 15 amino acids. After removal of 6 bases from V and 5 bases from J, the junction contained 12 bases not matched to a gene. CDR3 coding DNA: TGTGCCAGCAGACCCTGGGGGAGGGTAGGGGAGACCCAGTACTTC. It codes for CASRPWGRVGETQYF. Full variable domain (remainder filled in from reference TRBV28 and TRBJ2-5): DVKVTQSSRYLVKRTGEKVFLECVQDMDHENMFWYRQDPGLGLRLIYFSYDVKMKEKGDIPEGYSVSREKKERFSLILESASTNQTSMYLCASRPWGRVGETQYFGPGTRLLVL.

As for this clonotype: A much bigger clone sits one base away, suggesting this may be a read error. The V gene is TRBV6-2 or TRBV6-3, the J gene TRBJ1-1; D not resolved. With 0 bases removed from V and 5 bases from J, the gap between germline ends came to 10 bases. This CDR3 is built from 14 residues. CDR1 and CDR2 (germline): MNHEY, SVGEGT. CDR3 in amino acids: CASSYSSGGTEAFF. CDR3 coding DNA: TGTGCCAGCAGTTACTCCTCAGGAGGGACTGAAGCTTTCTTT.

This clonotype came up once. The chain joins TRBV6-2 or TRBV6-3 to TRBJ2-5, with 8 positions matching TRBD1. V lost 8 bases and J lost 10; bases outside the gene matches: 18. In germline, CDR1 is MNHEY, CDR2 SVGEGT. The CDR3 runs to 15 residues. CDR3 in amino acids: CASGSLGQGPKNQYF. In nucleotides, the CDR3 is TGTGCCAGCGGTAGCCTCGGACAGGGACCGAAGAACCAGTACTTC.

Notes on this clonotype: Germline and junction disagree at one end, which may indicate a read error. The chain joins TRBV9 to TRBJ2-1, with 7 bases identical to TRBD1. This CDR3 has 15 amino acids. The germline V gene has CDR1 SGDLS and CDR2 YYNGEE. CDR3 amino acids: CASSLQGGQYNEQFF. Here the CDR3 DNA reads TGTGCCAGCAGCTTACAAGGGGGCCAATACAATGAACAGTTCTTC. Full variable domain (missing parts from reference TRBV9 and TRBJ2-1): DSGVTQTPKHLITATGQRVTLRCSPRSGDLSVYWYQQSLDQGLQFLIQYYNGEERAKGNILERFSAQQFPDLHSELNLSSLELGDSALYFCASSLQGGQYNEQFFGPGTRLTVL.

In regard to this clonotype: At one boundary the junction diverges from the germline segment, which might be a read error. V is TRBV11-2 and J is TRBJ2-6; the D gene is possibly TRBD1 (6 bases). Germline values: CDR1 SGHAT, CDR2 FQNNGV. CDR3 length: 16 residues. In DNA form, the CDR3 reads TGTGCCAGCAGCGTGACAGGTGCAACTGGGGCCAACTTCCTGACTTTC. Translation: CASSVTGATGANFLTF.

A remark on this clonotype: Germline and junction disagree at one end, which may indicate a read error. The chain has TRBV6-4 and TRBJ2-3; the D gene is possibly TRBD2 (7 bases). CDR1 and CDR2 from the germline V gene are MRHNA and SNTAGT. The CDR3 consists of 16 residues. Here the CDR3 DNA reads TGTGCCAGCAGTGGGGGCGGGGGCGCCCCCACATATACGCAGTATTTT. Translating it yields CASSGGGGAPTYTQYF.

This clonotype showed up many times. The chain employs TRBV28 and TRBJ2-7; unclear D gene. The CDR3 is made up of 13 amino acids. V lost 8 bases and J 0 bases, leaving 11 bases between the germline ends. Germline V gene data show CDR1 as MDHEN and CDR2 as SYDVKM. The CDR3 DNA reads TGTGCCAGCGGACGTAGGCCCTCCTACGAGCAGTACTTC. It is translated as CASGRRPSYEQYF.

This clonotype was picked up many times. The V call is TRBV5-1, the J call TRBJ2-7; D tentatively fits TRBD1 or TRBD2 (5 bases each). Trimming left V 1 base short and J 5 bases short, with 16 bases between. Per germline, CDR1 SGHRS and CDR2 YFSETQ. The CDR3 is 15 amino acids. CDR3: CASSLSFVGADEQYF. The CDR3 coding sequence is TGCGCCAGCAGCTTGTCCTTTGTCGGGGCGGACGAGCAGTACTTC.

The genes are TRBV6-1 and TRBJ2-2, with 10 bases matching TRBD1. After removal of 6 bases from V and 5 bases from J, the junction contained 6 bases not matched to a gene. CDR1 and CDR2 from the germline V gene are MNHNS and SASEGT. This CDR3 has 15 residues. This chain's CDR3 is CASRADRGETGELFF. For the CDR3, the DNA is TGTGCCAGCAGGGCGGACAGGGGGGAAACCGGGGAGCTGTTTTTT.

Turning to this clonotype: Possible read error: a much larger clone is one base away. The chain has TRBV30 and TRBJ1-1, with 7 bases fitting TRBD1. The germline CDR1 and CDR2 sequences are GTSNPN and SVGIG (reference sequence). This CDR3 is 14 amino acids long. The CDR3 region has the DNA TGTGTCTGGAGGGCGGACAGGCAGGACACTGAAGCTTTCTTT. It is translated as CVWRADRQDTEAFF.